One and the same sample provided the 23 T cell receptor beta chains below, sequenced in a study of T cells expressing NK-cell markers. TCRdb re-analyzed the 5' RACE reads; it lists each CDR3 protein once, without DNA. The specimen's table records over 200,000 distinct CDR3 sequences. The source material was blood T cells: a sorted CD56 or NKG2C T cell subset, CD4+ or CD8+ T cells, or bulk PBMC T cells (not recorded which). All receptors come from a young man in good health.

The CDR3 sequence: CASSLRDGSSYEQYF. The chain joins TRBV5-1 to TRBJ2-7; TCRdb selects TRBD1, and the lack of DNA leaves this call unchecked. Germline CDR1 reads SGHRS; CDR2 reads YFSETQ. The CDR3 covers 15 residues.

The rearrangement links TRBV6-1 to TRBJ2-5; checking the TCRdb D call of TRBD1 is not possible without DNA. The CDR3 has 15 amino acids. Germline V gene sequence: CDR1 MNHNS, CDR2 SASEGT. The CDR3 sequence is CASTAGTGERETQYF.

The rearrangement links TRBV12-3 or TRBV12-4 to TRBJ2-3; checking the TCRdb D call of TRBD1 is not possible without DNA. This CDR3 comprises 12 residues. CDR3 loop: CAARDHTDTQYF.

V and J are TRBV9 and TRBJ1-1. Germline-derived CDR1 and CDR2 are SGDLS and YYNGEE. The CDR3 totals 14 residues. CDR3 sequence: CASSVDGGHTEAFF.

The chain is built from TRBV20-1 and TRBJ1-1; lacking DNA, the TRBD1 call made by TCRdb goes unchecked. CDR1 and CDR2 from the germline V gene are DFQATT and SNEGSKA (reference sequence). The CDR3 contains 14 residues. The CDR3 reads CSAPGRQMNTEAFF.

The CDR3 loop is CSAFQPGTNEQFF. The chain has TRBV20-1 and TRBJ2-1; TCRdb names TRBD2, which stays unverified in the absence of DNA. This CDR3 contains 13 residues. CDR1 and CDR2 from the germline V gene are DFQATT and SNEGSKA (reference sequence).

This rearrangement joins TRBV7-9 to TRBJ2-7; TCRdb's D call of TRBD2 is untestable without DNA. CDR3 size: 15 residues. Germline values: CDR1 SEHNR, CDR2 FQNEAQ (reference sequence). The CDR3 spells CASSLGLGRAWEQYF.

The CDR3 spells CASTIYRASGRPGELFF. This chain uses TRBV27 with TRBJ2-2; the TCRdb call, TRBD2, lacks DNA for checking. Germline CDR1 reads MNHEY; CDR2 reads SMNVEV (reference sequence). The CDR3 is 17 amino acids.

This sequence joins TRBV7-2 and TRBJ2-2. Germline V lookup: CDR1 SGHTA, CDR2 FQGNSA. CDR3 length: 16 residues. The CDR3 region is CASSLSLVDLVGELFF.

This chain uses TRBV27 with TRBJ2-5; TCRdb picks TRBD2, but there is no DNA to check that call. The CDR3 is 17 amino acids. Germline V gives CDR1 MNHEY, CDR2 SMNVEV (reference sequence). The CDR3 protein is CASSFTGTSGLGETQYF.

The chain has TRBV29-1 and TRBJ2-1. Germline V gives CDR1 SQVTM, CDR2 ANQGSEA. The CDR3 sequence is 12 residues long. The CDR3 is CSVELTNNEQFF.

The CDR3 here is CASARSGTSYNEQFF. The rearrangement links TRBV5-4 to TRBJ2-1; the D call from TCRdb, TRBD2, cannot be confirmed without DNA. Germline V gene lookup returns CDR1 SGHNT and CDR2 YYREEE (reference sequence). The CDR3 is made up of 15 amino acids.

The chain is built from TRBV6-1 and TRBJ2-1; TCRdb designates TRBD2, a call that cannot be tested without DNA. CDR3 size: 15 residues. Germline V gene lookup returns CDR1 MNHNS and CDR2 SASEGT. The chain's CDR3 is CASAVGRVSYNEQFF.

The V gene is TRBV9, the J gene TRBJ2-3; without DNA, the TCRdb call of TRBD2 cannot be checked. The length of the CDR3 is 15 residues. Per germline, CDR1 SGDLS and CDR2 YYNGEE. CDR3 sequence: CASSAVAGETDTQYF.

V and J are TRBV12-3 or TRBV12-4 and TRBJ1-4. The CDR3 loop spans 15 amino acids. The CDR3 reads CASSVDGGFGEKLFF.

The V and J genes are TRBV5-1 and TRBJ1-6; checking the TCRdb D call of TRBD1 is not possible without DNA. CDR1 and CDR2 (germline): SGHRS, YFSETQ. The CDR3 has 13 residues. The CDR3 protein is CASGDRSNSPLHF.

The chain uses TRBV5-1 and TRBJ2-7. This CDR3 is 14 amino acids long. The V gene's germline CDR1 is SGHRS and CDR2 YFSETQ. The CDR3 loop is CASSLASSSYEQYF.

V is TRBV5-6 and J is TRBJ2-3; TCRdb's D gene call, TRBD2, goes unchecked for lack of DNA. The CDR3 contains 15 residues. Germline CDR1 is SGHDT and CDR2 is YYEEEE. CDR3 loop: CASKRRPTSTDTQYF.

The chain links TRBV7-2 to TRBJ2-2. The CDR3 is made up of 14 amino acids. Germline V gene lookup returns CDR1 SGHTA and CDR2 FQGNSA. CDR3 in amino acids: CASSLVRIPGELFF.

This chain joins TRBV24-1 and TRBJ2-3; the TRBD2 assignment by TCRdb is unverifiable without DNA. This CDR3 is built from 12 residues. The V gene's germline CDR1 is KGHDR and CDR2 SFDVKD. This CDR3 is CATSTGEDTQYF.

The chain has TRBV7-2 and TRBJ2-1; checking the TCRdb D call of TRBD2 is not possible without DNA. Germline V gives CDR1 SGHTA, CDR2 FQGNSA. The CDR3 runs 15 residues. CDR3 sequence reads: CASSLVLASGTQQFF.

The V call is TRBV10-3, the J call TRBJ1-3. The CDR3 is 13 amino acids. The V gene's germline CDR1 is ENHRY and CDR2 SYGVKD. The CDR3: CATREFSGNTIYF.

The genes are TRBV10-3 and TRBJ2-1; no DNA is available, so the TRBD2 call from TCRdb remains unchecked. The germline V gene encodes CDR1 ENHRY and CDR2 SYGVKD. The CDR3 is 16 residues long. This CDR3 reads CAVQTTPSGSYNEQFF.